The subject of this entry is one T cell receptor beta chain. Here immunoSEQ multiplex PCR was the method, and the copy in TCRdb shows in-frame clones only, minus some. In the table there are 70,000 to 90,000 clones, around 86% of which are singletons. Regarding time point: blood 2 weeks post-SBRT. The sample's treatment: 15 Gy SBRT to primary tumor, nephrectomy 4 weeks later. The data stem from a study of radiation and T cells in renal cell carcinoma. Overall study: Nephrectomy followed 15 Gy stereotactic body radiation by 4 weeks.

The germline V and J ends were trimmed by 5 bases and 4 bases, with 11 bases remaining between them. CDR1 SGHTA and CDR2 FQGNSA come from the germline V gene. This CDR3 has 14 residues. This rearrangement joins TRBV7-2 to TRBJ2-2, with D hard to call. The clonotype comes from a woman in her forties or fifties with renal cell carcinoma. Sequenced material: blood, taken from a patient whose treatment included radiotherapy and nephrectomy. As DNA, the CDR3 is TGTGCCAGCAGCCCCCAAAGGGTCACCGGGGAGCTGTTTTTT. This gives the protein CASSPQRVTGELFF.